This is a list of T cell receptor beta chains from one sample in a study of blood T cell repertoires in COVID-19. Only in-frame clones appear in the TCRdb table, and some are missing; sequencing was by immunoSEQ multiplex PCR. This sample carries tens of thousands of clones, around 80% of them seen once, and the ten largest clones take roughly 6.9%. The sample consisted of peripheral blood. These receptors were obtained from a man in his 60s with acute or convalescent COVID-19. The CDR3 runs from the conserved cysteine through the conserved F or W. D genes are given only for firm matches. Rows give clone size only sometimes, using once, few, many, or a class for an expanded clone.

>TRBJ1-2|TRBV18|.|.
TGTGCCAGCTTGGCCGGGACACCCTCACGCGGCTACACCTTC
CASLAGTPSRGYTF
>TRBJ1-2|TRBV3-1/TRBV3-2|once|.
TGTGCCAGCAGCCAAACAGGCTATGGCTACACCTTC
CASSQTGYGYTF
>TRBJ2-3|TRBV3-1/TRBV3-2|.|.
TGTGCCAGCAGCCAAGATCGAACGACTTTCTCTATAAGATATTTT
CASSQDRTTFSIRYF
>TRBJ1-3|TRBV11-3|.|.
TGTGCCAGCAGCCTGGCAGGAACTCCTGGAAACACCATATATTTT
CASSLAGTPGNTIYF
>TRBJ2-7|TRBV5-1|.|.
TGCGCCAGCAGCTTGGCCGACGGATGGAGGTCCTACGAGCAGTACTTC
CASSLADGWRSYEQYF
>TRBJ1-2|TRBV6-5|.|.
TGTGCCAGCAGGGAGGTCGTTAGCTATGGCTACACCTTC
CASREVVSYGYTF
>TRBJ2-7|TRBV5-1|.|.
TGCGCCAGCGGGGCCCGGGTACCCGCCTACGAGCAGTACTTC
CASGARVPAYEQYF
>TRBJ1-1|TRBV6-2/TRBV6-3|once|.
TGTGCCAGCAGTTACACCCGGGGTTTCAGCGGGGGAGCTTTCTTT
CASSYTRGFSGGAFF
>TRBJ1-2|TRBV28|.|.
TGTGCCATAATGGGGGGGACCAACTATGGCTACACCTTC
CAIMGGTNYGYTF
>TRBJ2-3|TRBV28|.|.
TGTGCCAGCAGTGGGGGGAGCCTTCTGACAGATACGCAGTATTTT
CASSGGSLLTDTQYF
>TRBJ1-1|TRBV27|.|.
TGTGCCAGCAGTTTATGGGGGGGCGCGATCACTGAAGCTTTCTTT
CASSLWGGAITEAFF
>TRBJ1-1|TRBV6-5|once|.
TGTGCCAGCAGTTCCCTACAGGTTTTCAACACTGAAGCTTTCTTT
CASSSLQVFNTEAFF
>TRBJ2-7|TRBV20-1|once|TRBD1
TGCAGTGCCGCCGACGGGGACAGGCAGTACTTC
CSAADGDRQYF
>TRBJ2-7|TRBV6-5|.|.
TGTGCCAGCAGTTCCGCCCAGGGCGGCGGAGACGAGCAGTACTTC
CASSSAQGGGDEQYF
>TRBJ2-3|TRBV9|few|TRBD2
TGTGCCAGCAGCGTAGCTACAAGGAGGCGGGGGGGCACAGATACGCAGTATTTT
CASSVATRRRGGTDTQYF
>TRBJ2-3|TRBV28|.|.
TGTGCCAGCACGGGATCTACACCCGGAACAGATACGCAGTATTTT
CASTGSTPGTDTQYF
>TRBJ1-3|TRBV19|.|.
TGTGCCAGTAGTATGTACTCGGCGGCGGTTGGAAACACCATATATTTT
CASSMYSAAVGNTIYF
>TRBJ2-1|TRBV5-1|.|.
TGCGCCAGCAGTTTGACAGGACCATGGGATGAGCAGTTCTTC
CASSLTGPWDEQFF
>TRBJ1-2|TRBV5-1|.|.
TGCGCCAGCAGCTCCAAGGGGGGGGCGCAAGGCTACACCTTC
CASSSKGGAQGYTF